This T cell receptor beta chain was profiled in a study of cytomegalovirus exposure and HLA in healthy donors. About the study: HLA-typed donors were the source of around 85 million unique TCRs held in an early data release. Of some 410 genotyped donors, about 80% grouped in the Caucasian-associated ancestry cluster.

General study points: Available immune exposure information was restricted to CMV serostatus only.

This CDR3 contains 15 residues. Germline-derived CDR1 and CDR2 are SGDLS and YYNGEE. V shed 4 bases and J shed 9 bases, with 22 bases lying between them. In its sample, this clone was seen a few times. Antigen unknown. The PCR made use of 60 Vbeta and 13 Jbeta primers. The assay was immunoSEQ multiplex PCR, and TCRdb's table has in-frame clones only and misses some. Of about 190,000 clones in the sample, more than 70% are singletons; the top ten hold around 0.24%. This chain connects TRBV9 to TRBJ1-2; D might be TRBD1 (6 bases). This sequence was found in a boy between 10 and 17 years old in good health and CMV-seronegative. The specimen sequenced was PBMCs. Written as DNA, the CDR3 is TGTGCCAGCAGCCACCGGACAGTAGAGGGTCCCAGCTACACCTTC. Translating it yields CASSHRTVEGPSYTF.